Listed below are T cell receptor beta chains from one sample, sequenced in a study of blood T cell repertoires in COVID-19. TCRdb keeps only in-frame clones here, not all; method: immunoSEQ multiplex PCR. The data contain roughly 200,000 clones, approximately 92% of them singletons. The sequencing input was PBMCs or T cells enriched from blood (not recorded which). The source is a woman aged 40 to 50 with acute COVID-19. CDR3s leave out the opening cysteine and the closing phenylalanine or tryptophan.

>TRBV28
ASTEENQETQY
>TRBV21-1
ASSKGRGRVINQPQH
>TRBV30
AWGKQGNTEAF
>TRBV12-3/TRBV12-4
ASSSSGAYEQY
>TRBV13
ASSYPRGSENEQY
>TRBV30
AWSVNRGRTGELF
>TRBV19
ASSIRQGSSYEQY
>TRBV5-4
ASSEDRGPQH
>TRBV2
ASGLARTGELF
>TRBV27
ASSWTEAYEQY
>TRBV29-1
SARQGQETQY
>TRBV5-8
ASSTGQSGTNVLT
>TRBV3-1/TRBV3-2
ASSLWTGGYEQY
>TRBV28
ASSLSLSGTSGADEQF
>TRBV4-1
ASSDRGGNTEAF
>TRBV21-1
ASSNSWRARGDKSNQPQH
>TRBV4-1
ASSQVRGGGQPQH
>TRBV24-1
ATSDGARLTDTQY
>TRBV9
ASSLRGENYNEQF
>TRBV12-5
ASDGGAYEQF
>TRBV19
ASSTPRSSGDTDTQY
>TRBV4-2
ASSQDGLQDSPLH
>TRBV15
ATSRDWDRGRNSPLH
>TRBV5-1
ASSPRWAGGIYEQY
>TRBV4-3
ASSQDFPTTGELF
>TRBV19
ASSSYNWAHEQF
>TRBV19
ASSNPSGGLANYGYT
>TRBV2
ASSEALTTGDQPQH
>TRBV12-5
ASGRTESSPLH
>TRBV15
ATSRDPLSSYEQY
>TRBV4-1
ASSPGQGGSYEQY
>TRBV19
ASSVGGRQETQY
>TRBV7-9
ASSSSLGLAASTDTQY
>TRBV12-3/TRBV12-4
ASSLARGYGYT
>TRBV4-1
ASSQEARVGGYNEQF
>TRBV2
ASSRTRTGGGLY